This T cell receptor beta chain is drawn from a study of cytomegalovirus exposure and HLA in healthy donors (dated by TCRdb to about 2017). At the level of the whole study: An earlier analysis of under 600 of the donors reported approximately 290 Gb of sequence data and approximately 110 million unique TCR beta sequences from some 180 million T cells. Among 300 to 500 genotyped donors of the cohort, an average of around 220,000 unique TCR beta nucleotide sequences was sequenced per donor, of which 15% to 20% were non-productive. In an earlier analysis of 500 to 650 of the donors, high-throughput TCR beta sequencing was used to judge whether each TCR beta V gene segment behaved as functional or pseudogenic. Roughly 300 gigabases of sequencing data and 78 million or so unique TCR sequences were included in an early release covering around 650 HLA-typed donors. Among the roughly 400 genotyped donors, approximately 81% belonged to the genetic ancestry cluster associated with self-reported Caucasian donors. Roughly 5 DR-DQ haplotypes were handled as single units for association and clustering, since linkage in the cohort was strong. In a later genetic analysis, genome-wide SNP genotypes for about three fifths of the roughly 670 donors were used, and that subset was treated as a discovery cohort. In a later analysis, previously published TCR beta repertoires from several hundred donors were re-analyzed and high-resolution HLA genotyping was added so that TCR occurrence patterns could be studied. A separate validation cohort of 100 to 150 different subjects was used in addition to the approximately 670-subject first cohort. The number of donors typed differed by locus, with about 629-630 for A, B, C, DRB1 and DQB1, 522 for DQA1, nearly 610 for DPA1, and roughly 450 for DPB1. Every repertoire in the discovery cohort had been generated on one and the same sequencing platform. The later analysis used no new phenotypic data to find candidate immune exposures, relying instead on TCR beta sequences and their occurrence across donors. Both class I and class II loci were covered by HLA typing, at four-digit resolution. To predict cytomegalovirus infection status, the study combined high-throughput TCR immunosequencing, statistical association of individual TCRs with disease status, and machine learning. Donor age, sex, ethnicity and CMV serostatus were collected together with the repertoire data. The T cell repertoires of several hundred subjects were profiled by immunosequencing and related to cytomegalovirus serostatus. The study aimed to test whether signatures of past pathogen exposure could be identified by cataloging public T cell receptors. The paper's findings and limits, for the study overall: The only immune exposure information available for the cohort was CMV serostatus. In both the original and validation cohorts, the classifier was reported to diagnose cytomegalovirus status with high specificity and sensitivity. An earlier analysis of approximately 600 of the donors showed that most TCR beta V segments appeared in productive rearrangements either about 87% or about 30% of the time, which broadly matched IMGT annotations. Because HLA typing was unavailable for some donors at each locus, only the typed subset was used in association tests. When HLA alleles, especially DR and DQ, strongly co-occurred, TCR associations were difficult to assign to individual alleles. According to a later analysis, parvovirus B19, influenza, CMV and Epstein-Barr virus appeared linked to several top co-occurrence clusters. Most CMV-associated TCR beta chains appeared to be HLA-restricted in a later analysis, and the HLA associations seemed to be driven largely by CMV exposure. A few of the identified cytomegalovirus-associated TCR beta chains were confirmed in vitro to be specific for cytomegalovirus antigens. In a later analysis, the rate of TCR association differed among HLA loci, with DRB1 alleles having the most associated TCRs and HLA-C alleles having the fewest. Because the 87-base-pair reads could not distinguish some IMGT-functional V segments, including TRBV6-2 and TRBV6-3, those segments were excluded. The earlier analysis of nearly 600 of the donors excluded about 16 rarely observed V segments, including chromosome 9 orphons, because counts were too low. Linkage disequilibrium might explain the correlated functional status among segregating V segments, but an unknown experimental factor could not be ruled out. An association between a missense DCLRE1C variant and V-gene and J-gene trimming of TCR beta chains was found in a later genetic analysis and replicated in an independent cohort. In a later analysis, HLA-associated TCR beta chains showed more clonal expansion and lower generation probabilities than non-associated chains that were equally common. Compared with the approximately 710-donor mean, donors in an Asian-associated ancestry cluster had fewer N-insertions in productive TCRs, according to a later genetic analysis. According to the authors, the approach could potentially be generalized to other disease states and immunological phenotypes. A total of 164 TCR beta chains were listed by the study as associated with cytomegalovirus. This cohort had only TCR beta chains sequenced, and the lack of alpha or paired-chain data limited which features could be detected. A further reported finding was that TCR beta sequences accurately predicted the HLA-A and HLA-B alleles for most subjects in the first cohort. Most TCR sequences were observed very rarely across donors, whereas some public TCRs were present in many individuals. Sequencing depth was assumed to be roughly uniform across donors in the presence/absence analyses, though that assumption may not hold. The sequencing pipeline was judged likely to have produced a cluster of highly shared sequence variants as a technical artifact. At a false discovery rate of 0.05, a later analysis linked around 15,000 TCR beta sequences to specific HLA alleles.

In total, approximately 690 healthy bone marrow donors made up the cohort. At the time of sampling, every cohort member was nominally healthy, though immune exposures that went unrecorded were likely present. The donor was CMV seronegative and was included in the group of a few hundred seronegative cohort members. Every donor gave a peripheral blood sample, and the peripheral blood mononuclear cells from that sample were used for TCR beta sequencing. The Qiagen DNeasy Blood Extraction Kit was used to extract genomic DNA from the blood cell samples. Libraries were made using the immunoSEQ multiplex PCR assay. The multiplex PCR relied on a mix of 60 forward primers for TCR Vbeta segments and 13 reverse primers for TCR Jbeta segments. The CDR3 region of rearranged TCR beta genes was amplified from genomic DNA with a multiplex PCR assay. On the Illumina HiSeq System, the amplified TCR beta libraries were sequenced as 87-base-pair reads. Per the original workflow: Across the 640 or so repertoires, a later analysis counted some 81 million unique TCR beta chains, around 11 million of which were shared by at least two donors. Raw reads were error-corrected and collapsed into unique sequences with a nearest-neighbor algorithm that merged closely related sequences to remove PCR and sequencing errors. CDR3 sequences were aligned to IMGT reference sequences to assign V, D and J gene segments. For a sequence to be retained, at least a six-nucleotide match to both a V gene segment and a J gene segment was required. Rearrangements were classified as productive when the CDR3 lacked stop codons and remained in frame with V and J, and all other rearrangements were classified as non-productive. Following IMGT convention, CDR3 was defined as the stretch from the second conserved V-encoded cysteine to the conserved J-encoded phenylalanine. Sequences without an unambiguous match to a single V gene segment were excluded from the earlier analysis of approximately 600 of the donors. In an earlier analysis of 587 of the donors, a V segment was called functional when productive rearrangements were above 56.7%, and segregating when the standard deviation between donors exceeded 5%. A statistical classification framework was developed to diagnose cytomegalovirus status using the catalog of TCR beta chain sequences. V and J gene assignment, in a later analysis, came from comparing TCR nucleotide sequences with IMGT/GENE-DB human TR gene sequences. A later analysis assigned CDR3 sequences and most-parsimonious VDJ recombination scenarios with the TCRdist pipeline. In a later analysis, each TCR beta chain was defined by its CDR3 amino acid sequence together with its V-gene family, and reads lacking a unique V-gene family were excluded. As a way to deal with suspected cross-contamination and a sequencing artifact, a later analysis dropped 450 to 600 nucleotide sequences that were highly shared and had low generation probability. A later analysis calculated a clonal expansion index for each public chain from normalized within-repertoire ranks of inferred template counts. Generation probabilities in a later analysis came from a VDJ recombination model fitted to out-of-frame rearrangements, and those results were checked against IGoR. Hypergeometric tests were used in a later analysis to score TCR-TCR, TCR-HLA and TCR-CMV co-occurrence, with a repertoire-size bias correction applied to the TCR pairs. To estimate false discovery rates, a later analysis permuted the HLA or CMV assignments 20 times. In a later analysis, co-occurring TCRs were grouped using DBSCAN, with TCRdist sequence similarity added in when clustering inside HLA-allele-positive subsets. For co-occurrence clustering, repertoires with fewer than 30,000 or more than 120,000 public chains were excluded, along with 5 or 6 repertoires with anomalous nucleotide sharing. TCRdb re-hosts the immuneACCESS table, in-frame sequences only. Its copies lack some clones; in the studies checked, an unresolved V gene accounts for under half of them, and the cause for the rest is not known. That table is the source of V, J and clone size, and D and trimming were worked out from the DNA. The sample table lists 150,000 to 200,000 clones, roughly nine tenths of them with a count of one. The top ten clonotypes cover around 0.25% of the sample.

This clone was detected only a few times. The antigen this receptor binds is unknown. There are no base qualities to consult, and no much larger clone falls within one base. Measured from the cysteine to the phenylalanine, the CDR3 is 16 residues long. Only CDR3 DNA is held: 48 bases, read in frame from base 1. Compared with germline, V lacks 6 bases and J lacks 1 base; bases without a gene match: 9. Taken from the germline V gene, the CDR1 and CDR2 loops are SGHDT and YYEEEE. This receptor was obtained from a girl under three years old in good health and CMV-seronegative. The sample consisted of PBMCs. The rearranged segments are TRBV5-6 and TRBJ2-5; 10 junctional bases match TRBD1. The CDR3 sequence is CASTSGTGAFQETQYF. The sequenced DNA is TGTGCCAGCACCTCGGGGACAGGGGCGTTCCAAGAGACCCAGTACTTC.